The 21 T cell receptor beta chains in this list originate from one sample, sequenced in a study of tumor-infiltrating lymphocytes in primary liver carcinoma. Starting from 500 ng of total RNA, TCR beta cDNA was produced with a primer in the constant region. Libraries for TCR beta were built through three nested multiplex PCR rounds, which together made up a slightly modified ARM-PCR procedure. The opening two PCR rounds, 10 cycles each, paired TRBV1-TRBV30 forward primers with a C-beta reverse primer. TCRdb used MiXCR to reprocess the multiplex PCR reads, holding one entry per CDR3 protein. Of 90,000 to 150,000 distinct CDR3 sequences listed, 65% to 75% are singletons. The 20-30 mg bulk tissue piece was not sorted before simultaneous RNA and DNA extraction. Specimen: tumor-adjacent normal liver tissue. The receptors originated from an older woman with primary liver carcinoma and hepatitis B virus infection.

As for this clonotype: A read error may account for a junction end that differs from germline. The chain uses TRBV2 and TRBJ2-7; the match to TRBD2 covers 9 bases. The CDR3 has 14 amino acids. CDR1 is SNHLY, CDR2 FYNNEI, per germline. The CDR3 DNA is TGTGCGAGCAGTCGTGCGGGAGGGATCTACGAGCAGCACTTC. Amino acid sequence: CASSRAGGIYEQHF.

This chain links TRBV11-2 with TRBJ2-1; D remains unclear. Germline CDR1 and CDR2: SGHAT and FQNNGV. CDR3 length: 12 amino acids. V was trimmed by 4 bases and J by 15 bases, leaving 16 bases between them. The CDR3 bases are TGTGCCAGCAGCTCACAAGTTAATAAGCTGTTCTTC. Encoded protein: CASSSQVNKLFF.

The genes are TRBV11-3 and TRBJ2-1; 12 nucleotides match TRBD2. Trimming took 5 bases from V and 8 from J; bases not matched to a gene: 16. The germline CDR1 and CDR2 sequences are SGHNT and YENEEA. The CDR3 is 18 amino acids. CDR3 sequence reads: CASSNHGTSGLSPDEQFF. The CDR3 DNA is TGTGCCAGCAGCAACCACGGGACTAGCGGGTTGTCCCCCGATGAGCAGTTCTTC.

As concerns this clonotype: At one end, the junction sequence differs from germline, possibly due to a read error. The J gene is TRBJ1-5, the V gene TRBV5-6, with D perhaps TRBD1 (5 bases). This CDR3 has 16 amino acids. CDR1 and CDR2 (germline): SGHDT, YYEEEE. The DNA of the CDR3 is TGTGCCAGCAGCTTTACGGGGGGGGATAGCAACCAGCCCCAGCATTTT. This encodes CASSFTGGDSNQPQHF. Looking up the rest from reference TRBV5-6 and TRBJ1-5 gives the full variable domain: DAGVTQSPTHLIKTRGQQVTLRCSPKSGHDTVSWYQQALGQGPQFIFQYYEEEERQRGNFPDRFSGHQFPNYSSELNVNALLLGDSALYLCASSFTGGDSNQPQHFGDGTRLSIL.

Turning to this clonotype: Possible read error: a much larger clone is one base away. The rearrangement links TRBV28 to TRBJ2-6; perhaps TRBD2 as D (6 bases). Per germline, CDR1 MDHEN and CDR2 SYDVKM. The CDR3 covers 15 residues. This CDR3 is CASTLGGGGAKVLTF. The DNA for the CDR3 is TGTGCCAGCACCCTCGGGGGTGGTGGGGCCAAGGTCCTGACTTTC.

This clonotype has only a few counts. The genes are TRBV30 and TRBJ2-7; TRBD2 agrees at 7 bases. Germline CDR1 reads GTSNPN; CDR2 reads SVGIG (reference sequence). V was pared by 2 bases and J by 5 bases, with 12 bases of the junction left unmatched. The CDR3 is 15 amino acids. As DNA, the CDR3 is TGTGCCTGGAGTCCCGGACTAGTGGGAGTAAACGAGCAGTACTTC. Protein: CAWSPGLVGVNEQYF.

This clonotype has just a few counts. One base away lies a much larger clone, so this may be a sequencing read error. J is TRBJ1-1 and V is TRBV29-1; D is perhaps TRBD1 (6 bases). CDR3 length: 15 amino acids. V dropped 6 bases and J dropped 0 bases, with 17 bases sitting between them. Germline-derived CDR1 and CDR2 are SQVTM and ANQGSEA. CDR3 residues: CSVTPGQPMNTEAFF. The CDR3 coding sequence is TGCAGCGTCACGCCGGGACAACCCATGAACACTGAAGCTTTCTTT.

About this clonotype: One end of the junction does not line up with germline, which may come from a read error. The genes are TRBV10-2 and TRBJ1-2, with D maybe TRBD1 (5 bases). CDR1 WSHSY and CDR2 SAAADI come from the germline V gene. This CDR3 region has 11 residues. CDR3 DNA: TGCGCCAGCAAGACCGGGGGGGTAACCGCCTTC. Translation gives CASKTGGVTAF.

This clonotype was seen once. One junction end does not reproduce the germline sequence, and a read error may be involved. The genes are TRBV11-2 and TRBJ2-1, with a possible D match to TRBD2 (6 bases). In germline, CDR1 is SGHAT, CDR2 FQNNGV. The CDR3 covers 15 residues. CDR3 sequence (DNA): TGTGCCGGCAGCTTAGAGGGAGGAAGTACCGGTGAGCAGTCCTTC. Translated, it gives CAGSLEGGSTGEQSF.

Note on this clonotype: A read error may be the cause here, since a much bigger clone is one base away. This sequence joins TRBV7-9 and TRBJ2-3, with TRBD1 identical over 7 bases. The CDR3 length is 14 residues. Germline CDR1 SEHNR, CDR2 FQNEAQ (reference sequence). V was pared by 9 bases and J by 4 bases, with 10 bases of the junction left unmatched. The CDR3 protein is CASARTGRPDTQYF. CDR3 coding DNA: TGTGCCAGTGCAAGGACAGGTAGACCAGATACGCAGTATTTT.

Concerning this clonotype itself: Because it lacks the conserved phenylalanine or tryptophan at the end, this CDR3 is likely a read error. V usage is TRBV6-5 and J usage is TRBJ2-3, with D perhaps TRBD2 (5 bases). Per the germline V gene, CDR1 is MNHEY and CDR2 is SVGAGI. The CDR3 extends over 14 amino acids. The V and J ends lost 7 bases and 10 bases respectively, with 21 bases between them. DNA of the CDR3: TGTGCCAGCATCAGATTATCGGGGTCGGATGCGCAGTATTCT. Its protein is CASIRLSGSDAQYS.

This clonotype was seen just once. The chain employs TRBV11-2 and TRBJ1-1, with D unresolved. CDR3 length: 15 residues. Germline CDR1 is SGHAT and CDR2 is FQNNGV. V lost 5 bases to trimming and J lost 3 bases, with 16 bases between them. CDR3 coding DNA: TGTGCCAGCAGCCCCGCGGTCTCGTTGGACACTGAAGCTTTCTTT. Residues: CASSPAVSLDTEAFF.

This clonotype was detected ten times or more. CDR3 sequence (DNA): TGTGCCAGCAGCCCTGGACCCGTTCTGGGGGCCAAAAACATTCAGTACTTC. Protein sequence: CASSPGPVLGAKNIQYF. This chain connects TRBV6-1 to TRBJ2-4; unclear D gene. Germline CDR1 is MNHNS and CDR2 is SASEGT. This CDR3 comprises 17 residues. V was pared by 6 bases and J by 1 base, with 19 bases between.

This clonotype came up many times. This chain uses TRBV29-1 with TRBJ1-5; 10 positions agree with TRBD1. J was trimmed by 4 bases and V by 6 bases; bases with no gene match: 3. CDR1 is SQVTM and CDR2 is ANQGSEA in the germline V gene. There are 13 residues in the CDR3. CDR3: CSVGQGGNQPQHF. The CDR3 nucleotides read TGCAGCGTCGGACAGGGGGGGAATCAGCCCCAGCATTTT.

Notes on this clonotype: A read error may account for a junction end that differs from germline. The genes are TRBV6-5 and TRBJ2-2; TRBD1 aligns across 11 bases. CDR1 and CDR2 (germline): MNHEY, SVGAGI. CDR3 length: 16 amino acids. CDR3 nucleotides: TGTGCCAGCAGGCGGGACAGGGGGTTAGGAACCGTGGAGCTGTCTTTT. This codes for CASRRDRGLGTVELSF.

Of note for this clonotype: At one boundary the junction diverges from the germline segment, which might be a read error. The chain recombines TRBV2 with TRBJ2-2; D might be TRBD1 or TRBD2, each matching 6 bases. This CDR3 has 13 amino acids. The V gene's germline CDR1 is SNHLY and CDR2 FYNNEI. The CDR3 is CASSTGRSGELYF. CDR3 nucleotides: TGTGCCAGCAGTACAGGGAGGTCCGGGGAGCTGTATTTT.

About this clonotype: A read error may explain this, as a much larger clone is one base away. The chain links TRBV7-9 to TRBJ2-7; no clear D gene. V shed 1 base and J shed 6 bases, with 10 bases lying between them. CDR3 size: 13 residues. Per germline, CDR1 SEHNR and CDR2 FQNEAQ (reference sequence). As DNA, the CDR3 is TGTGCCAGCAGCTTAGGGTCCAGAGCCGAGCAGTACTTC. This sequence encodes CASSLGSRAEQYF.

This clonotype was seen a single time. A much larger clone differs by one base, so this may be a read error. The V call is TRBV30, the J call TRBJ2-2; weak D call: TRBD2 (6 bases). The germline gives CDR1 GTSNPN, CDR2 SVGIG (reference sequence). Trimming cost V 4 bases and J 5 bases, with 14 bases left between them. The CDR3 spans 14 residues. The CDR3 nucleotides are TGTGCCTGGATAAGCGGGTTGGGAACCGGGGAGCTGTTTTTT. Residues: CAWISGLGTGELFF.

The CDR3 DNA sequence: TGTGCCAGCAGCACAAGAGTCAGTGGCAATCAGCCCCAGTATTTT. It is translated as CASSTRVSGNQPQYF. The V gene is TRBV28, the J gene TRBJ1-5; D remains unclear. The J call may not be correct, given that the DNA end is closer to TRBJ2-3. Germline CDR1 is MDHEN and CDR2 is SYDVKM. The CDR3 extends over 15 amino acids.

This rearrangement joins TRBV19 to TRBJ2-5; TRBD1 matches at 7 bases. V was pared by 3 bases and J by 6 bases, with 10 bases of the junction left unmatched. The germline CDR1 and CDR2 sequences are LNHDA and SQIVND (reference sequence). This CDR3 region has 15 residues. The DNA of the CDR3 is TGTGCCAGTAGTATCGGCAGGGGGTCGGGAAAGACCCAGTACTTC. Amino acids: CASSIGRGSGKTQYF.

Turning to this clonotype: This is likely a read error, given that the CDR3 carries no conserved phenylalanine or tryptophan at its end. The genes are TRBV12-3 or TRBV12-4 and TRBJ1-1; D gene unclear. V was cut by 5 bases and J by 0 bases, with 7 bases left in between. This CDR3 has 13 amino acids. The CDR3 sequence: CASSITVNTEAFL. The CDR3 coding sequence is TGTGCCAGCAGTATAACGGTGAACACTGAAGCTTTCCTT.